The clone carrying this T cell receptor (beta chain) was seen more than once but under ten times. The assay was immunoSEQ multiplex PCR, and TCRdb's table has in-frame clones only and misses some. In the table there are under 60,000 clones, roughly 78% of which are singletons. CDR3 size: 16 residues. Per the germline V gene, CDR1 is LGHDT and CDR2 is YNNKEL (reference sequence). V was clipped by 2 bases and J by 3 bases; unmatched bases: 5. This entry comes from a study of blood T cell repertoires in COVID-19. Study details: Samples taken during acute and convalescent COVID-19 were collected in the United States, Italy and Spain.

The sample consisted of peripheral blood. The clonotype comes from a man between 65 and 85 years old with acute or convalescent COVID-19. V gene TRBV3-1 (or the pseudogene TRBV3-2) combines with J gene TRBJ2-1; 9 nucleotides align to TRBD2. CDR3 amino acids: CASSQWRLAVYNEQFF. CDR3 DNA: TGTGCCAGCAGCCAATGGAGACTAGCGGTCTACAATGAGCAGTTCTTC.